This passage covers 8 T cell receptor beta chains from one sample sequenced in a study of OX40 agonist ivuxolimab in advanced cancers. Sequenced by immunoSEQ multiplex PCR; TCRdb stores in-frame clones only, minus some. The repertoire includes tens of thousands of clones, roughly 80% of them detected once, and 0.42% sits in the top ten. The sequencing used CD4+ or CD8+ T cells sorted from blood, collected in a trial of the OX40 agonist ivuxolimab. These receptors all come from an adult with an advanced solid tumor such as melanoma, head and neck, liver or kidney cancer.

The chain employs TRBV12-5 and TRBJ2-3; 7 positions agree with TRBD2. The CDR3 consists of 14 residues. The trim removed 1 base at V and 4 bases at J, leaving 2 bases unmatched. Germline CDR1 reads LGHNT; CDR2 reads FRNRAP. In DNA form, the CDR3 reads TGTGCTAGTGGTTTGGGACTAGCTGCAGATACGCAGTATTTT. Translating gives CASGLGLAADTQYF.

This clone was seen more than once but under ten times. This sequence joins TRBV29-1 and TRBJ2-3; D call uncertain. The CDR3 has 12 residues. Germline V gene data show CDR1 as SQVTM and CDR2 as ANQGSEA. V lost 5 bases and J 0 bases, leaving 6 bases between the germline ends. CDR3 protein: CSVSGSTDTQYF. The CDR3 region has the DNA TGCAGCGTTTCAGGTAGCACAGATACGCAGTATTTT.

This clone was detected a few times. The chain employs TRBV11-2 and TRBJ1-6, with TRBD1 matching 7 bases. The CDR3 consists of 14 residues. Germline CDR1 SGHAT, CDR2 FQNNGV. With 5 bases clipped from V and 10 bases from J, the junction kept 8 bases outside the gene matches. CDR3 sequence: CASSPRQGISPLHF. CDR3 nucleotides: TGTGCCAGCAGCCCTCGACAGGGAATCTCACCCCTCCACTTT. Full variable domain (remainder filled in from reference TRBV11-2 and TRBJ1-6): EAGVAQSPRYKIIEKRQSVAFWCNPISGHATLYWYQQILGQGPKLLIQFQNNGVVDDSQLPKDRFSAERLKGVDSTLKIQPAKLEDSAVYLCASSPRQGISPLHFGNGTRLTVT.

This chain connects TRBV7-5 to TRBJ2-4; the table's D call of TRBD2 was not tested on the DNA. TRBV7-5 corresponds to a pseudogene. CDR3 length: 16 residues. CDR3 nucleotide sequence: TGTGTCAGAAGCTTAGATGCGGGCTTCGGAAAAAACATTCAGTACTTC. Residues: CVRSLDAGFGKNIQYF.

This clone was observed a few times. The chain employs TRBV28 and TRBJ1-2, with 8 bases that match TRBD1. The CDR3 length is 15 residues. Germline CDR1 reads MDHEN; CDR2 reads SYDVKM. Trimming at V came to 7 bases and at J to 4 bases, leaving 11 bases not matched to a gene. The CDR3 region has the DNA TGTGCCAGCACCCCGCGGGACAGGTCCACCTATGGCTACACCTTC. As protein: CASTPRDRSTYGYTF.

The J gene is TRBJ2-1, the V gene TRBV5-6, with a possible D match to TRBD2 (6 bases). V gave up 0 bases and J gave up 15 bases, with 22 bases separating them. Per the germline V gene, CDR1 is SGHDT and CDR2 is YYEEEE. CDR3 length: 15 residues. Here the CDR3 DNA reads TGTGCCAGCAGCTTGGCTGGGTGGCGGGAAGGCCGGGGGTTCTTC. The encoded protein is CASSLAGWREGRGFF.

The V gene is TRBV6-5, the J gene TRBJ2-7, with a possible D match to TRBD2 (6 bases). Germline assignment: CDR1 MNHEY and CDR2 SVGAGI. V was clipped by 2 bases and J by 2 bases, with 10 bases between them. This CDR3 has 14 residues. The CDR3 nucleotides are TGTGCCAGCAGTTACGGGCGGGACGCCTACGAGCAGTACGTC. Translated, it gives CASSYGRDAYEQYV.

There are a few counts of this clone. V is TRBV7-9 and J is TRBJ2-1; TRBD2 matches 15 bases. V dropped 5 bases and J dropped 7; count of bases not matched to a gene: 6. The CDR3 contains 16 residues. CDR1 and CDR2 (germline): SEHNR, FQNEAQ (reference sequence). The CDR3 DNA is TGTGCCAGCAGCCTTTGGACTAGCGGGAGGGGGAATGAGCAGTTCTTC. It codes for CASSLWTSGRGNEQFF.